This TCR beta chain was captured by sequencing in a study of shared clonotypes between healthy human individuals. Study-level information: A couple of women and a few men aged 18 to 49 served as donors.

An even split of each subset's genomic DNA across several immunoSEQ plates was performed. Profiling relied on immunoSEQ multiplex PCR, and the TCRdb table lists in-frame clones only, not all of them. The sample carries around 530,000 clones, around 77% recorded once. The CDR3 has 15 amino acids. Per the germline V gene, CDR1 is SGHAT and CDR2 is FQDESV (reference sequence). Germline trimming cut 3 bases from V and 4 bases from J; bases unmatched to any gene: 6. Comment on this clone: Its antigen is currently unknown.

Recent acute infections and vaccinations were absent in the healthy HIV-negative adult donors. Findings and caveats of the study: Clonotype sharing across donors was expected to vary with sequencing depth.

Material: PBMCs. The chain recombines TRBV11-1 with TRBJ2-3, with 8 bases matching TRBD2. This TCR came from a middle-aged woman in good health. Some clones in this sample may be carry-over from other donors' samples. The CDR3 spells CASSFRLAGPDTQYF. CDR3 in DNA: TGTGCCAGCAGCTTCCGGCTAGCGGGTCCAGATACGCAGTATTTT.